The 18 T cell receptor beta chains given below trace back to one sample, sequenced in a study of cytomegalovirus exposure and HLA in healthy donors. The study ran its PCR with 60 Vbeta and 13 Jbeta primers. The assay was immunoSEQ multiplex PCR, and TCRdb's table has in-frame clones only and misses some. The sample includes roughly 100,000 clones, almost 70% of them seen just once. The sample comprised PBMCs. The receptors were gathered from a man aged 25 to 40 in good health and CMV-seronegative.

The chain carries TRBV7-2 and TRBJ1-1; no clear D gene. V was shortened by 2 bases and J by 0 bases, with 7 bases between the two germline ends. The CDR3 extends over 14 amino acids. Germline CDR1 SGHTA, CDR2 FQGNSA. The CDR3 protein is CASSLLELNTEAFF. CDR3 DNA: TGTGCCAGCAGCTTACTAGAACTGAACACTGAAGCTTTCTTT.

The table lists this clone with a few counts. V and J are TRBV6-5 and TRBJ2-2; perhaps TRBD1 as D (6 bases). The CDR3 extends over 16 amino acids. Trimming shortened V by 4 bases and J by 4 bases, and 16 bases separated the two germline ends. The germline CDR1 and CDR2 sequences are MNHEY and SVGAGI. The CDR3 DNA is TGTGCCAGCAGTTTGACAGGAAGCCCGACCACCGGGGAGCTGTTTTTT. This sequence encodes CASSLTGSPTTGELFF.

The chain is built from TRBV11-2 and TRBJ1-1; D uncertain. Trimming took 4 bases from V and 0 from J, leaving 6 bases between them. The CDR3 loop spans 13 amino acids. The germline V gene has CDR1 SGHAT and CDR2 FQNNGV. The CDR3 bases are TGTGCCAGCAGCTCACGGGTGAACACTGAAGCTTTCTTT. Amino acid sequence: CASSSRVNTEAFF.

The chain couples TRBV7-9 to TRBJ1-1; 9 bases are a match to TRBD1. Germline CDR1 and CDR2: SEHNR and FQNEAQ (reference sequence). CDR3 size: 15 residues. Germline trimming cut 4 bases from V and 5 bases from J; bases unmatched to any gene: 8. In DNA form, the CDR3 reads TGTGCCAGCAGCTGGAAAACAGGGGGCGAAACTGAAGCTTTCTTT. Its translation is CASSWKTGGETEAFF.

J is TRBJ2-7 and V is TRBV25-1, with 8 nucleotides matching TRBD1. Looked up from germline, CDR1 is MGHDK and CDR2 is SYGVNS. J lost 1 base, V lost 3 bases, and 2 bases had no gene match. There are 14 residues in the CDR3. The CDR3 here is CASSDDRGSYEQYF. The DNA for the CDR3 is TGTGCCAGCAGTGATGACAGGGGTTCCTACGAGCAGTACTTC.

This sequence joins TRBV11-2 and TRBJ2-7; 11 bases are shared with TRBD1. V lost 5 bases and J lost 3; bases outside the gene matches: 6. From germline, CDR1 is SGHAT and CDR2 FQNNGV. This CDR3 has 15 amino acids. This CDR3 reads CASSQTGTGGYEQYF. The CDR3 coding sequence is TGTGCCAGCAGCCAAACCGGGACAGGGGGCTACGAGCAGTACTTC. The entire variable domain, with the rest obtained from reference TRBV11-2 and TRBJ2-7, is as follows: EAGVAQSPRYKIIEKRQSVAFWCNPISGHATLYWYQQILGQGPKLLIQFQNNGVVDDSQLPKDRFSAERLKGVDSTLKIQPAKLEDSAVYLCASSQTGTGGYEQYFGPGTRLTVT.

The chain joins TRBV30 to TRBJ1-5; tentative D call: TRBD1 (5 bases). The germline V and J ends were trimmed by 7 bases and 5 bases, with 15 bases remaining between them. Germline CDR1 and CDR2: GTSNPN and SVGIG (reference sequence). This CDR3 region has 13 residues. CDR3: CASGVREDQPQHF. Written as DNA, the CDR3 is TGTGCCTCGGGGGTGAGGGAAGATCAGCCCCAGCATTTT. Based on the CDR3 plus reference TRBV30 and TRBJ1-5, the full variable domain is SQTIHQWPATLVQPVGSPLSLECTVEGTSNPNLYWYRQAAGRGLQLLFYSVGIGQISSEVPQNLSASRPQDRQFILSSKKLLLSDSGFYLCASGVREDQPQHFGDGTRLSIL.

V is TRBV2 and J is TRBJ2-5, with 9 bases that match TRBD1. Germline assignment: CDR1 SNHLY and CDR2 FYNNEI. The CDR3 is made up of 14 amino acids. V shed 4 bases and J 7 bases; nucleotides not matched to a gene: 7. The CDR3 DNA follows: TGTGCCAGCAGTGGTACAGGGGGCGGCGGGACCCAGTACTTC. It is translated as CASSGTGGGGTQYF. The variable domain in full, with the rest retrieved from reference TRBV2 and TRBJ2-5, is EPEVTQTPSHQVTQMGQEVILRCVPISNHLYFYWYRQILGQKVEFLVSFYNNEISEKSEIFDDQFSVERPDGSNFTLKIRSTKLEDSAMYFCASSGTGGGGTQYFGPGTRLLVL.

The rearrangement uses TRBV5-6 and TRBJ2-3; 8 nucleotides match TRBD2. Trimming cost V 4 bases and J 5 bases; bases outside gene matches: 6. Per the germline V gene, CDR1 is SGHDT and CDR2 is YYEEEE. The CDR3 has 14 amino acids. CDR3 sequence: CASSATSEGDTQYF. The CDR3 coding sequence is TGTGCCAGCAGCGCGACTAGCGAAGGAGATACGCAGTATTTT.

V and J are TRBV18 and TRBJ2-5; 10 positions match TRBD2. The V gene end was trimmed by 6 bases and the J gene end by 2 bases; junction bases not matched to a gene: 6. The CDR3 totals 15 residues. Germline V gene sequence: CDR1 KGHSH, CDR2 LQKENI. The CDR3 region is CASSPGTSAQETQYF. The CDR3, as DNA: TGTGCCAGCTCCCCCGGGACTAGCGCGCAAGAGACCCAGTACTTC. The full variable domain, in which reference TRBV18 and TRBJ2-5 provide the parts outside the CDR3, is NAGVMQNPRHLVRRRGQEARLRCSPMKGHSHVYWYRQLPEEGLKFMVYLQKENIIDESGMPKERFSAEFPKEGPSILRIQQVVRGDSAAYFCASSPGTSAQETQYFGPGTRLLVL.

DNA of the CDR3: TGTGCCATCTCCGGGTCGCACCAATACGAGCAGTACTTC. Protein product: CAISGSHQYEQYF. The V gene is TRBV10-3, the J gene TRBJ2-7; D uncertain. Trimming took 8 bases from V and 4 from J, leaving 15 bases between them. Germline V gene lookup returns CDR1 ENHRY and CDR2 SYGVKD. The CDR3 spans 13 residues.

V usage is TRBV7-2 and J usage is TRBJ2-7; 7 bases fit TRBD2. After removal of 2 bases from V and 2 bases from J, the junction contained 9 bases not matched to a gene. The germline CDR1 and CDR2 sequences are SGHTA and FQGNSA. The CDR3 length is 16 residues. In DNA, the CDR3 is TGTGCCAGCAGCTTATTTGCAGCGGGGACCCCCTACGAGCAGTACTTC. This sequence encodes CASSLFAAGTPYEQYF.

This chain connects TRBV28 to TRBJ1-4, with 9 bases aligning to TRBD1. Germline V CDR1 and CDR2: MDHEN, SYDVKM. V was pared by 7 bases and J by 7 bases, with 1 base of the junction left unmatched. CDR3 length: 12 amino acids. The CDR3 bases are TGTGCCAGCATGACAGGGGGTGAAAAACTGTTTTTT. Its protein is CASMTGGEKLFF.

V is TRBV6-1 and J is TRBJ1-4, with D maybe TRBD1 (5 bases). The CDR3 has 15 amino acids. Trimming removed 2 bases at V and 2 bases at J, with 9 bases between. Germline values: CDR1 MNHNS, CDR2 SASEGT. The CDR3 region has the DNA TGTGCCAGCAGTGAAAAGGGGAGGACTAATGAAAAACTGTTTTTT. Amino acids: CASSEKGRTNEKLFF.

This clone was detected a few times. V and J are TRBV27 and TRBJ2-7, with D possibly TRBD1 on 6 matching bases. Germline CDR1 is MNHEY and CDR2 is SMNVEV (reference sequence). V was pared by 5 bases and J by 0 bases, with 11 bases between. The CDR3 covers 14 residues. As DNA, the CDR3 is TGTGCCAGCAGTGGGACAAACCCCTCCTACGAGCAGTACTTC. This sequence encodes CASSGTNPSYEQYF.

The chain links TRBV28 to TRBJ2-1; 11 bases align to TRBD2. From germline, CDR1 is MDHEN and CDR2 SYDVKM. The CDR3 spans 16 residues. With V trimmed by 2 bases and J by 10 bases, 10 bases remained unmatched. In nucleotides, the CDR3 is TGTGCCAGCAGTTTAAAAGTCGCTAGCGGGAGGACAGAGCAGTTCTTC. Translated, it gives CASSLKVASGRTEQFF.

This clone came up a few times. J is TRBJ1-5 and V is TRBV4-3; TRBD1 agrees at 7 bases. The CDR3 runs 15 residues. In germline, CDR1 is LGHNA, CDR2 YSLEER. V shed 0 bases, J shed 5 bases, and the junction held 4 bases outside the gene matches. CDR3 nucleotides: TGCGCCAGCAGCCAAGAGGTAACAGGGGATCAGCCCCAGCATTTT. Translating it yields CASSQEVTGDQPQHF.

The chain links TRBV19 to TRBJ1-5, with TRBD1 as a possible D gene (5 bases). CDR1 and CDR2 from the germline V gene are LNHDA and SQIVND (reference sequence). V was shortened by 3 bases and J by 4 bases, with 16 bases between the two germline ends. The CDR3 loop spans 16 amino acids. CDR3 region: CASSMEVRVGNQPQHF. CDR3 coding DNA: TGTGCCAGTAGTATGGAAGTCAGGGTGGGAAATCAGCCCCAGCATTTT.